Shown below are 32 T cell receptor beta chains from a single sample sequenced in a study of blood T cell repertoires in COVID-19. Generated by immunoSEQ multiplex PCR, the TCRdb table keeps only in-frame clones and is missing some. This repertoire shows 150,000 to 200,000 clones, 82% found once; its top ten account for roughly 6.4%. Sequencing was carried out using peripheral blood. These receptors were collected from a woman between 40 and 50 years old with COVID-19, enrolled during active disease.

V is TRBV2 and J is TRBJ2-2, with a possible D match to TRBD2 (6 bases). The CDR3 runs to 15 residues. The V and J ends lost 7 bases and 5 bases respectively, with 17 bases between them. Germline CDR1 and CDR2: SNHLY and FYNNEI. CDR3 nucleotide sequence: TGTGCCAGCACTCGGCGGGGCATGAAAACCGGGGAGCTGTTTTTT. Translating gives CASTRRGMKTGELFF.

The chain employs TRBV2 and TRBJ1-2; unclear D gene. CDR3 length equals 14 residues. Germline loops: CDR1 SNHLY, CDR2 FYNNEI. Deletions cut 6 bases from V and 5 bases from J, with 16 bases between. CDR3: CASSHTANPYGYTF. The CDR3, as DNA: TGTGCCAGCAGCCACACAGCCAATCCATATGGCTACACCTTC. The variable domain in full, with the rest retrieved from reference TRBV2 and TRBJ1-2, is EPEVTQTPSHQVTQMGQEVILRCVPISNHLYFYWYRQILGQKVEFLVSFYNNEISEKSEIFDDQFSVERPDGSNFTLKIRSTKLEDSAMYFCASSHTANPYGYTFGSGTRLTVV.

The V and J genes are TRBV4-2 and TRBJ2-1; 8 bases fit TRBD2. Trimming at V came to 0 bases and at J to 2 bases, leaving 3 bases not matched to a gene. The length of the CDR3 is 16 residues. Germline V gives CDR1 LGHNA, CDR2 YNFKEQ. The CDR3 DNA reads as TGTGCCAGCAGCCAAGATATGCGGGGGGCCTACAATGAGCAGTTCTTC. It encodes CASSQDMRGAYNEQFF.

J is TRBJ1-5 and V is TRBV30, with 10 nucleotides matching TRBD1. Germline loops: CDR1 GTSNPN, CDR2 SVGIG (reference sequence). The CDR3 runs to 13 residues. Trimming cost V 7 bases and J 5 bases; bases outside gene matches: 5. CDR3 nucleotides: TGTGCCTTTACGACAGGGGGCGATCAGCCCCAGCATTTT. It specifies CAFTTGGDQPQHF.

The chain has TRBV29-1 and TRBJ1-6; the match to TRBD1 covers 7 bases. After removal of 6 bases from V and 5 bases from J, the junction contained 4 bases not matched to a gene. The CDR3 has 13 amino acids. The germline gives CDR1 SQVTM, CDR2 ANQGSEA. The CDR3 region has the DNA TGCAGCGTCCGGGACAGCGATAATTCACCCCTCCACTTT. Its protein product is CSVRDSDNSPLHF.

V is TRBV28 and J is TRBJ2-1; TRBD1 aligns across 7 bases. Germline V gives CDR1 MDHEN, CDR2 SYDVKM. This CDR3 comprises 17 residues. With V trimmed by 8 bases and J by 2 bases, 15 bases remained unmatched. The CDR3 bases are TGTGCCAGCCAAACTACAACCAGGGGGAACCCCTACAATGAGCAGTTCTTC. Protein product: CASQTTTRGNPYNEQFF.

The CDR3 region is CASSYDNRGANEKLFF. CDR3 nucleotides: TGTGCCAGCAGTTATGATAACAGGGGTGCTAATGAAAAACTGTTTTTT. The chain employs TRBV5-4 and TRBJ1-4, with 7 bases matching TRBD1. Germline V gives CDR1 SGHNT, CDR2 YYREEE (reference sequence). With V trimmed by 5 bases and J by 3 bases, 10 bases remained unmatched. This CDR3 contains 16 residues.

The CDR3 DNA follows: TGTGCCAGCAGCCCGAGGACAGGGCGGGATGAGCAGTTCTTC. Residues: CASSPRTGRDEQFF. The chain uses TRBV3-1 (or the pseudogene TRBV3-2) and TRBJ2-1, with TRBD1 matching 8 bases. Germline loops: CDR1 LGHDT, CDR2 YNNKEL (reference sequence). CDR3 length equals 14 residues. V gave up 4 bases and J gave up 8 bases; unmatched junction bases: 7.

V usage is TRBV27 and J usage is TRBJ1-2; TRBD1 matches at 7 bases. The CDR3 runs to 12 residues. V dropped 6 bases and J dropped 9; count of bases not matched to a gene: 7. The germline CDR1 and CDR2 sequences are MNHEY and SMNVEV (reference sequence). This chain's CDR3 is CASRTGTVSYTF. CDR3 DNA sequence: TGTGCCAGCAGAACCGGGACAGTTAGCTACACCTTC.

Ten or more counts support this clone. V gene TRBV3-1 (or the pseudogene TRBV3-2) combines with J gene TRBJ1-1; maybe TRBD1 (6 bases). The germline gives CDR1 LGHDT, CDR2 YNNKEL (reference sequence). V was pared by 6 bases and J by 9 bases, with 20 bases between. The CDR3 totals 14 residues. Here the CDR3 reads CASSHRAAGQKAFF. The DNA of the CDR3 is TGTGCCAGCAGTCACAGAGCAGCTGGACAGAAAGCTTTCTTT.

The chain uses TRBV7-8 and TRBJ1-3; D possibly corresponds to TRBD1 (5 bases). Trimming shortened V by 6 bases and J by 1 base, and 16 bases separated the two germline ends. Germline V CDR1 and CDR2: SGHVS, FQNEAQ. The CDR3 contains 16 residues. The CDR3: CASRPTGGTSGNTIYF. The CDR3 coding sequence is TGTGCCAGCAGGCCCACCGGAGGGACTTCTGGAAACACCATATATTTT. Filled out from reference TRBV7-8 and TRBJ1-3, the complete variable domain reads GAGVSQSPRYKVAKRGQDVALRCDPISGHVSLFWYQQALGQGPEFLTYFQNEAQLDKSGLPSDRFFAERPEGSVSTLKIQRTQQEDSAVYLCASRPTGGTSGNTIYFGEGSWLTVV.

This sequence joins TRBV5-1 and TRBJ2-1; the D is unclear. The CDR3 sequence is 13 residues long. V gave up 0 bases and J gave up 7 bases, with 8 bases separating them. CDR1 and CDR2 (germline): SGHRS, YFSETQ. DNA of the CDR3: TGCGCCAGCAGCTTGGTAGTCGGTAATGAGCAGTTCTTC. Translating gives CASSLVVGNEQFF.

This rearrangement joins TRBV10-2 to TRBJ2-3; tentatively, D is TRBD2 (5 bases). The V gene's germline CDR1 is WSHSY and CDR2 SAAADI. The CDR3 extends over 14 amino acids. V lost 6 bases, J lost 8 bases, and 18 bases lay in between. The CDR3 DNA reads TGCGCCAGCAGCGAGGTAGCGCCTGAGGGTACGCAGTATTTT. This translates into CASSEVAPEGTQYF.

The table lists this clone with many counts. The chain couples TRBV6-5 to TRBJ1-2; perhaps TRBD1 as D (5 bases). Germline V gene lookup returns CDR1 MNHEY and CDR2 SVGAGI. The CDR3 covers 13 residues. Trimming cost V 5 bases and J 8 bases, with 15 bases left between them. The DNA for the CDR3 is TGTGCCAGCAGTATCCAGGCCGGGGGAGGCTACACCTTC. Translation: CASSIQAGGGYTF.

The V call is TRBV12-3 or TRBV12-4, the J call TRBJ2-6; D call uncertain. Trimming stripped 5 bases from V and 0 bases from J, with 2 bases between. The CDR3 is 13 residues long. CDR3 in amino acids: CASSHSGANVLTF. The DNA for the CDR3 is TGTGCCAGCAGTCACTCTGGGGCCAACGTCCTGACTTTC.

The rearrangement links TRBV27 to TRBJ1-6, with 7 nucleotides matching TRBD1. V lost 9 bases, J lost 2 bases, and 13 bases stayed unmatched. The CDR3 is made up of 17 amino acids. In germline, CDR1 is MNHEY, CDR2 SMNVEV (reference sequence). The CDR3 here is CASSGAPRGTYNSPLHF. The CDR3 nucleotides are TGTGCCAGTAGCGGAGCACCCAGGGGGACCTATAATTCACCCCTCCACTTT.

V and J are TRBV13 and TRBJ2-3; tentatively, D is TRBD2 (6 bases). Germline assignment: CDR1 PRHDT and CDR2 FYEKMQ (reference sequence). V shed 7 bases and J shed 5 bases, with 13 bases lying between them. CDR3 length equals 13 residues. DNA of the CDR3: TGTGCCAGCAAAACGTTGGAGGGAGATACGCAGTATTTT. This translates into CASKTLEGDTQYF.

This clone was counted a single time. The rearrangement joins TRBV7-2 to TRBJ1-6; D perhaps matches TRBD1 (5 bases). The CDR3 is 15 residues long. Trimming removed 4 bases at V and 4 bases at J, with 11 bases between. Germline V gene lookup returns CDR1 SGHTA and CDR2 FQGNSA. CDR3 nucleotide sequence: TGTGCCAGCAGCTGGGTCGGGGGGTATAATTCACCCCTCCACTTT. Translated: CASSWVGGYNSPLHF.

This clone was detected only a few times. The chain has TRBV6-5 and TRBJ1-2, with D unresolved. The CDR3 has 15 residues. The V end was cut by 6 bases, the J end by 1 base, with 15 bases between. Germline V gene data show CDR1 as MNHEY and CDR2 as SVGAGI. The CDR3 bases are TGTGCCAGCAGGAAAGACAACCTCAATAACTATGGCTACACCTTC. Its protein product is CASRKDNLNNYGYTF.

The chain joins TRBV9 to TRBJ2-5; 7 bases are a match to TRBD2. The CDR3 is 16 amino acids. Germline CDR1 and CDR2: SGDLS and YYNGEE. With V trimmed by 1 base and J by 9 bases, 15 bases remained unmatched. As DNA, the CDR3 is TGTGCCAGCAGCGTATCCAGCGGGGTCACGTGGTCCCCCCAGTACTTC. This sequence encodes CASSVSSGVTWSPQYF.

This chain joins TRBV4-1 and TRBJ2-1, with a possible D match to TRBD1 (5 bases). The ends were cut back, 4 bases at V and 2 bases at J, with 6 bases in the middle. The germline gives CDR1 MGHRA, CDR2 YSYEKL. CDR3 length equals 13 residues. The DNA for the CDR3 is TGCGCCAGCAGCCCAGGGACCTACAATGAGCAGTTCTTC. The encoded protein is CASSPGTYNEQFF.

The J gene is TRBJ1-1, the V gene TRBV28; 9 bases match TRBD1. CDR1 and CDR2 from the germline V gene are MDHEN and SYDVKM. The V and J ends lost 7 bases and 1 base, in that order; junction bases with no gene match: 7. This CDR3 spans 15 amino acids. CDR3 loop: CASTTGGAGNTEAFF. The CDR3, as DNA: TGTGCCAGCACCACAGGGGGCGCCGGGAACACTGAAGCTTTCTTT.

The genes are TRBV6-2 or TRBV6-3 and TRBJ1-2, with TRBD1 identical over 8 bases. V gave up 0 bases and J gave up 6 bases; unmatched junction bases: 3. CDR3 length: 14 amino acids. Per germline, CDR1 MNHEY and CDR2 SVGEGT. CDR3 nucleotides: TGTGCCAGCAGTTACTCCCTGGGACAGGATGGCTACACCTTC. This translates into CASSYSLGQDGYTF.

The chain combines TRBV3-1 (or the pseudogene TRBV3-2) with TRBJ2-3, with 8 bases aligning to TRBD2. Germline CDR1 is LGHDT and CDR2 is YNNKEL (reference sequence). With V trimmed by 3 bases and J by 4 bases, 9 bases remained unmatched. CDR3 length: 16 amino acids. CDR3 in DNA: TGTGCCAGCAGCCACCCAAAAGCGGGGGAGGCAGATACGCAGTATTTT. Translated, it gives CASSHPKAGEADTQYF.

The sample holds one count of this clone. This chain links TRBV18 with TRBJ2-4; D unresolved. Germline lookup yields CDR1 KGHSH and CDR2 LQKENI. Trimming left V 3 bases short and J 0 bases short, with 6 bases between. CDR3 length: 14 amino acids. The DNA of the CDR3 is TGTGCCAGCTCACCCCCCGTAGCCAAAAACATTCAGTACTTC. This sequence encodes CASSPPVAKNIQYF.

The CDR3 here is CASSLGGDSNQPQHF. The CDR3, as DNA: TGTGCCAGCAGTTTAGGGGGGGATAGCAATCAGCCCCAGCATTTT. V gene TRBV28 combines with J gene TRBJ1-5, with D possibly being TRBD1 (5 bases). Trimming cost V 2 bases and J 0 bases, with 8 bases left between them. This CDR3 region has 15 residues. The germline V gene encodes CDR1 MDHEN and CDR2 SYDVKM. Together with reference TRBV28 and TRBJ1-5, the CDR3 gives the full variable domain: DVKVTQSSRYLVKRTGEKVFLECVQDMDHENMFWYRQDPGLGLRLIYFSYDVKMKEKGDIPEGYSVSREKKERFSLILESASTNQTSMYLCASSLGGDSNQPQHFGDGTRLSIL.

The sample holds a few counts of this clone. The rearrangement links TRBV5-1 to TRBJ1-3; D is perhaps TRBD1 (5 bases). Trimming shortened V by 4 bases and J by 0 bases, and 8 bases separated the two germline ends. The CDR3 contains 14 residues. Per the germline V gene, CDR1 is SGHRS and CDR2 is YFSETQ. CDR3 nucleotides: TGCGCCAGCAGCGAGCAGGGCTCTGGAAACACCATATATTTT. Translated, it gives CASSEQGSGNTIYF.

This rearrangement joins TRBV7-9 to TRBJ2-3; 8 bases are shared with TRBD1. Germline CDR1 and CDR2: SEHNR and FQNEAQ (reference sequence). There are 15 residues in the CDR3. The V segment lost 4 bases and the J segment 3 bases; nucleotides outside the gene matches: 6. The CDR3 DNA sequence: TGTGCCAGCAGCTCAGGACAGGGACCGACAGATACGCAGTATTTT. Translation: CASSSGQGPTDTQYF. The whole variable domain, remainder taken from reference TRBV7-9 and TRBJ2-3, is DTGVSQNPRHKITKRGQNVTFRCDPISEHNRLYWYRQTLGQGPEFLTYFQNEAQLEKSRLLSDRFSAERPKGSFSTLEIQRTEQGDSAMYLCASSSGQGPTDTQYFGPGTRLTVL.

A few counts support this clone. This chain joins TRBV4-1 and TRBJ1-1; D is undetermined. Germline CDR1 is MGHRA and CDR2 is YSYEKL. The V end was cut by 3 bases, the J end by 1 base, with 15 bases between. There are 16 residues in the CDR3. The CDR3: CASSHVIGSRNTEAFF. Here the CDR3 DNA reads TGCGCCAGCAGCCATGTAATAGGGAGCCGGAACACTGAAGCTTTCTTT.

This clone was recorded only once. This sequence joins TRBV6-2 or TRBV6-3 and TRBJ1-5, with D possibly matching TRBD1 (5 bases). The CDR3 has 15 amino acids. The V end was cut by 6 bases, the J end by 3 bases, with 15 bases between. Germline CDR1 reads MNHEY; CDR2 reads SVGEGT. CDR3 region: CASSVQDSNNQPQHF. Here the CDR3 DNA reads TGTGCCAGCAGCGTCCAAGACAGCAACAATCAGCCCCAGCATTTT.

The J gene is TRBJ2-1, the V gene TRBV3-1 (or the pseudogene TRBV3-2), with 11 bases that match TRBD2. This CDR3 is built from 17 residues. V gave up 2 bases and J gave up 8 bases; unmatched junction bases: 11. Looked up from germline, CDR1 is LGHDT and CDR2 is YNNKEL (reference sequence). CDR3 coding DNA: TGTGCCAGCAGCCAAAACCGACTAGCGGGGAGTCTCGATGAGCAGTTCTTC. It yields the protein CASSQNRLAGSLDEQFF.

The chain joins TRBV14 to TRBJ1-2, with D perhaps TRBD1 (6 bases). Germline V gene data show CDR1 as SGHDN and CDR2 as FVKESK. The CDR3 length is 13 residues. Trimming took off 6 bases at V and 6 bases at J, with 14 bases between the two ends. DNA of the CDR3: TGTGCCAGCAGGCAACAGGGCCGGAATGGCTACACCTTC. It encodes CASRQQGRNGYTF.